This T cell receptor beta chain was captured in a study of control samples from healthy donors and cancer patients. Trimming shortened V by 3 bases and J by 2 bases, and 13 bases separated the two germline ends. Germline V gene sequence: CDR1 SGDLS, CDR2 YYNGEE. The length of the CDR3 is 15 residues. Clones were sequenced by immunoSEQ multiplex PCR, and TCRdb holds only the in-frame ones, with some missing. The table has about 85,000 clones, roughly 86% seen once; the top ten hold roughly 6%. The chain links TRBV9 to TRBJ2-3; D tentatively reads TRBD1 or TRBD2 (5 bases each). Sequencing was performed on blood. The TCR sequence derives from a man over 45 in good health. CDR3 coding DNA: TGTGCCAGCAGCGCAATGGGACCGAACACAGATACGCAGTATTTT. Its protein is CASSAMGPNTDTQYF.